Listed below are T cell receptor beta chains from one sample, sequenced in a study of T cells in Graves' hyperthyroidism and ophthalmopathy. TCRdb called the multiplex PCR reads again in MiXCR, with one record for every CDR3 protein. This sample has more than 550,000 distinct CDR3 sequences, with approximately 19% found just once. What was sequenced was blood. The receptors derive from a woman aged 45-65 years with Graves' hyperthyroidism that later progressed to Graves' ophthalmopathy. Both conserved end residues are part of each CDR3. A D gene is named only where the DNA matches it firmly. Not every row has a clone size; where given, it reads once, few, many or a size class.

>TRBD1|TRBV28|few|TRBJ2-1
CASSYTPGTGDADEQFF
TGTGCCAGCAGCTACACACCCGGGACAGGGGATGCCGATGAGCAGTTCTTC
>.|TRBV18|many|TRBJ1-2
CASSPVAGDGYTF
TGTGCCAGCTCACCCGTCGCGGGGGATGGCTACACCTTC
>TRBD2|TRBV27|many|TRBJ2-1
CASSPVTGTSGASYNEQFF
TGTGCCAGCAGTCCAGTGACTGGGACTAGCGGGGCTTCCTACAATGAGCAGTTCTTC
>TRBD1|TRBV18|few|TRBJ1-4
CASSLDRESNEKLFF
TGTGCCAGCTCACTCGACAGGGAATCTAATGAAAAACTGTTTTTT
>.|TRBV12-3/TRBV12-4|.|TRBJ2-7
CASSSPTGRYEQYF
TGTGCCAGCAGTTCACCGACAGGGAGGTACGAGCAGTACTTC
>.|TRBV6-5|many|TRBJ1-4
CASSYRGEEKLFF
TGTGCCAGCAGTTACCGCGGGGAGGAAAAACTGTTTTTT
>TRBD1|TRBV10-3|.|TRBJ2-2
CAISVQGDTGELFF
TGTGCCATCAGTGTCCAGGGGGACACCGGGGAGCTGTTTTTT
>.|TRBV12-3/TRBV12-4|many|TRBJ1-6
CASSSTGMNSPLHF
TGTGCCAGCAGTTCTACAGGGATGAATTCACCCCTCCACTTT
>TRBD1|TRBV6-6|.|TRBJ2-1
CASSYRQGFNEQFF
TGTGCCAGCAGTTACCGACAGGGATTCAATGAGCAGTTCTTC
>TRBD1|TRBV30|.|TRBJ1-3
CAWSADRGPAVYTIYF
TGTGCCTGGAGCGCGGACAGGGGCCCCGCGGTATACACCATATATTTT
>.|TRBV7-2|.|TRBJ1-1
CASSRLTGDGTTEAFF
TGTGCCAGCAGCCGGCTGACCGGGGACGGCACCACTGAAGCTTTCTTT
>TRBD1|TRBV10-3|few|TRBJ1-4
CATATGGGQSNEKLFF
TGTGCCACCGCAACCGGGGGGGGACAGTCTAATGAAAAACTGTTTTTT
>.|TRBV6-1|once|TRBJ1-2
CASRSSPRHNYGYTF
TGTGCCAGCAGATCTTCACCGAGACACAACTATGGCTACACCTTC
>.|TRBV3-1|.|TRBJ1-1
CASSQVPVWTFF
TGTGCCAGCAGCCAAGTCCCGGTCTGGACTTTCTTT
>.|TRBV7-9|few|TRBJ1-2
CASSEDPIGGYTF
TGTGCCAGCAGCGAGGACCCAATAGGTGGCTACACCTTC
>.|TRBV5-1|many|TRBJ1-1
CASRTDPGRTEAFF
TGCGCCAGCAGAACTGACCCAGGGAGGACTGAAGCTTTCTTT
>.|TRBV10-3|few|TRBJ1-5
CAISESGGSRDQPQHF
TGTGCCATCAGTGAGTCGGGGGGATCGCGAGATCAGCCCCAGCATTTT
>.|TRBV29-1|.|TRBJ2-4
CSGGAKNIQYF
TGCAGCGGAGGAGCCAAAAACATTCAGTACTTC
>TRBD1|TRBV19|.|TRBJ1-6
CASSFGQGVNSPLHF
TGTGCCAGTAGTTTTGGACAGGGGGTTAATTCACCCCTCCACTTT
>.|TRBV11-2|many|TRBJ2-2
CAIARRGSTNTGELFF
TGTGCCATCGCCCGTCGGGGCAGCACGAACACCGGGGAGCTGTTTTTT
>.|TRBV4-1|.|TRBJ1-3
CASSQEGRSGNTIYF
TGCGCCAGCAGCCAAGAAGGGCGCTCTGGAAACACCATATATTTT
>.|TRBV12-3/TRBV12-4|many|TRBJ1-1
CASSHAAGLGTEAFF
TGTGCCAGCAGTCACGCCGCCGGACTGGGCACTGAAGCTTTCTTT
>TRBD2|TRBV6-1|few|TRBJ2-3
CASSFGTSGAAHTQYF
TGTGCCAGCAGTTTCGGGACTAGCGGGGCGGCTCATACGCAGTATTTT
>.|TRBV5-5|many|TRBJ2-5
CASSPAGAGGYMAQYF
TGTGCCAGCAGCCCAGCGGGCGCAGGGGGGTATATGGCCCAGTACTTC
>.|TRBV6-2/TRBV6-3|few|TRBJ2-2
CASGHLQTNTGELFF
TGTGCCAGCGGCCACCTACAGACGAACACCGGGGAGCTGTTTTTT
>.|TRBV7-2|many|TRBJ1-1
CASSPRIQDVEAFF
TGTGCCAGCAGCCCTAGGATTCAAGATGTCGAAGCTTTCTTT
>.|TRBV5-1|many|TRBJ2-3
CASSLGYSESGTDTQYF
TGCGCCAGCAGCTTGGGATACAGCGAAAGTGGGACAGATACGCAGTATTTT
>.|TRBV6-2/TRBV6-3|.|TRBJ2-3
CASLQGRLSDTQYF
TGTGCCAGCCTTCAAGGTCGGCTATCAGATACGCAGTATTTT
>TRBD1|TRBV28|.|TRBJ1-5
CASGNSGGGNQPQHF
TGTGCCAGCGGGAACTCAGGGGGGGGCAATCAGCCCCAGCATTTT
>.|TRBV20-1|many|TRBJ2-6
CSAEQATGANVLTF
TGCAGTGCTGAACAGGCCACTGGGGCCAACGTCCTGACTTTC
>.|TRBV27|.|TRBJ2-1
CASSKDYVKEQFF
TGTGCCAGCAGTAAGGACTATGTGAAAGAGCAGTTCTTC
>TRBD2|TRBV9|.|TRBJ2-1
CASSVELAGSLNEQFF
TGTGCCAGCAGCGTAGAATTAGCGGGGAGCCTAAATGAGCAGTTCTTC
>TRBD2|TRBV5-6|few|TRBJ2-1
CASSLYWRGKNEQFF
TGTGCCAGCAGCTTGTATTGGCGGGGGAAGAATGAGCAGTTCTTC
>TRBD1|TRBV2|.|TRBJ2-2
CASRSGGLRNTGELFF
TGTGCCAGCCGATCAGGGGGTCTTCGGAACACCGGGGAGCTGTTTTTT
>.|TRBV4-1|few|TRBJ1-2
CASSQVPEANNYGYTF
TGCGCCAGCAGCCAAGTTCCGGAGGCGAACAACTATGGCTACACCTTC
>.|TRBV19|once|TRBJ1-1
CASSMGPNTEAFF
TGTGCCAGTAGTATGGGGCCGAACACTGAAGCTTTCTTT
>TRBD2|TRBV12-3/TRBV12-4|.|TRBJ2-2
CASPHLSGGNTGELFF
TGTGCCAGCCCCCACCTGAGCGGGGGAAACACCGGGGAGCTGTTTTTT
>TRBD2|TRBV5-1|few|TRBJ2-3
CASSSSTNPSGGTDTQYF
TGCGCCAGCAGCTCCTCTACAAATCCTAGCGGGGGCACAGATACGCAGTATTTT
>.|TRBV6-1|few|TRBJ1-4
CASTTDRRNEKLFF
TGTGCCAGCACTACAGACAGGAGGAATGAAAAACTGTTTTTT
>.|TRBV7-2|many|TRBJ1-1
CASSLGPRRFF
TGTGCCAGCAGCTTAGGTCCTCGTAGGTTCTTT
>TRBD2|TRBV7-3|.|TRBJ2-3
CASSLRGGPSTDTQYF
TGTGCCAGCAGCTTAAGGGGGGGACCCAGCACAGATACGCAGTATTTT
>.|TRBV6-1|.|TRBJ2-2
CASNQLQNTGELFF
TGTGCCAGCAACCAACTTCAGAACACCGGGGAGCTGTTTTTT
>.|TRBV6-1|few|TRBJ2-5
CASSYFAGARETQYF
TGTGCCAGCAGTTATTTTGCGGGGGCCAGGGAGACCCAGTACTTC
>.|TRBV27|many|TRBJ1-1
CASSSPPGAGTEAFF
TGTGCCAGCAGTTCCCCCCCGGGGGCAGGGACTGAAGCTTTCTTT
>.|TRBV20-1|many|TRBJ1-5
CSAREGDRDTNQPQHF
TGCAGTGCTAGAGAAGGGGATCGGGACACGAATCAGCCCCAGCATTTT
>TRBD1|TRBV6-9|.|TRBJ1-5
CASSYPGGNQPQHF
TGTGCCAGCAGTTACCCAGGGGGAAATCAGCCCCAGCATTTT
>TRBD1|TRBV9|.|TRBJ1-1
CASSASGQGNTEAFF
TGTGCCAGCAGCGCGTCGGGACAGGGAAACACTGAAGCTTTCTTT
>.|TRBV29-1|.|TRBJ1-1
CSVEADGSEAFF
TGCAGCGTTGAAGCGGACGGATCTGAAGCTTTCTTT
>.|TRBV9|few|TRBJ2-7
CASSVDGEGRYEQYF
TGTGCCAGCAGCGTAGATGGGGAAGGGCGTTACGAGCAGTACTTC
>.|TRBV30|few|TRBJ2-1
CAWSPGRLYEQFF
TGTGCCTGGAGCCCCGGAAGACTTTATGAGCAGTTCTTC